This T cell receptor (beta chain) came from a study of glioma-infiltrating T cells. Amplification of TCR alpha and beta CDR3 regions from RNA used iRepertoire nested multiplex PCR. A single record per CDR3 protein comes from TCRdb applying MiXCR to the multiplex PCR reads. The profile shows some 150,000 distinct CDR3 sequences, 39% of them singletons. From germline, CDR1 is MNHEY and CDR2 SVGEGT. The CDR3 runs 15 residues. With respect to this clonotype: One end of the junction fails to match germline, which may point to a read error.

The sequenced sample consisted of glioma tissue, nonneoplastic brain tissue, or PBMCs (not recorded which). This clonotype was obtained from a human donor with low-grade glioma or glioblastoma, undergoing nonglioma brain surgery, or in good health (not recorded which). V gene TRBV6-2 or TRBV6-3 combines with J gene TRBJ1-3, with 10 bases fitting TRBD1. The DNA of the CDR3 is TGTGCCAGCAAGCGGACAGGGGGATTTGGAAACACCACATATTTT. Its protein product is CASKRTGGFGNTTYF.